This is a list of T cell receptor beta chains from one sample in a study of cytomegalovirus exposure and HLA in healthy donors. Clones were read by immunoSEQ multiplex PCR, and TCRdb kept only the in-frame ones, dropping some. The sample consists of 140,000 to 150,000 clones, about 95% of them appearing once. The specimen was PBMCs. These receptors were taken from a man aged 18-30 years in good health and CMV-seropositive. Both conserved end residues are part of each CDR3. The order of the fields is clone size, D gene, V gene, J gene, CDR3 protein, CDR3 DNA. The D gene is left open where the match is weak. Clone size is not always given. Where it is, it says once, few, many or a class for expanded clones.

once	.	TRBV28	TRBJ2-5	CASKSGVWETQYF	TGTGCCAGCAAGTCGGGTGTCTGGGAGACCCAGTACTTC
.	TRBD2	TRBV7-9	TRBJ2-1	CASSLALAGAYNEQFF	TGTGCCAGCAGCTTAGCTCTAGCGGGAGCCTACAATGAGCAGTTCTTC
.	TRBD2	TRBV5-7	TRBJ2-3	CASRRTSGRPEHTDTQYF	TGTGCCAGCAGACGCACTAGCGGGAGGCCCGAGCACACAGATACGCAGTATTTT
.	.	TRBV2	TRBJ1-1	CASSEALGQNTEAFF	TGTGCCAGCAGTGAAGCCCTGGGCCAGAACACTGAAGCTTTCTTT
.	TRBD1	TRBV10-3	TRBJ2-7	CAISDPGQGADEQYF	TGTGCCATCAGTGATCCGGGACAGGGGGCCGACGAGCAGTACTTC
once	TRBD2	TRBV5-6	TRBJ2-3	CASSLAGGGDTDTQYF	TGTGCCAGCAGCTTGGCGGGAGGGGGGGACACAGATACGCAGTATTTT
.	.	TRBV6-6	TRBJ2-3	CASSYFAPTGQDTQYF	TGTGCCAGCAGTTACTTCGCGCCGACTGGTCAGGATACGCAGTATTTT
.	.	TRBV4-1	TRBJ1-5	CASSQGAIGGNQPQHF	TGCGCCAGCAGCCAAGGGGCCATAGGGGGCAATCAGCCCCAGCATTTT
once	.	TRBV2	TRBJ1-5	CASSDRGQPQHF	TGTGCCAGCAGTGACAGGGGTCAGCCCCAGCATTTT
once	TRBD1	TRBV5-4	TRBJ1-2	CASTGQGYYGYTF	TGTGCCAGCACGGGACAGGGATACTATGGCTACACCTTC
.	TRBD2	TRBV6-1	TRBJ2-1	CASRNPSGGNEQFF	TGTGCCAGCCGGAATCCTAGCGGGGGAAATGAGCAGTTCTTC
.	.	TRBV5-1	TRBJ2-7	CASSLSGTLTYYEQYF	TGCGCCAGCAGCTTGTCCGGGACTTTAACCTACTACGAGCAGTACTTC
.	TRBD2	TRBV4-1	TRBJ2-1	CASSLRREGNSYNEQFF	TGCGCCAGCAGCCTCAGACGGGAGGGGAATTCCTACAATGAGCAGTTCTTC
.	.	TRBV5-1	TRBJ2-3	CASSLDSGFSTDTQYF	TGCGCCAGCAGCTTGGATAGCGGCTTTAGCACAGATACGCAGTATTTT
.	TRBD1	TRBV4-1	TRBJ2-7	CASSQRPRDRGRGQYF	TGCGCCAGCAGCCAAAGGCCCCGGGACAGGGGGCGAGGGCAGTACTTC
.	.	TRBV30	TRBJ1-1	CAWSGGRNTEAFF	TGTGCCTGGAGTGGTGGCAGGAACACTGAAGCTTTCTTT
.	.	TRBV28	TRBJ1-3	CASSLSDRRAYSGNTIYF	TGTGCCAGCAGTTTATCCGACCGGCGGGCCTACTCTGGAAACACCATATATTTT
.	.	TRBV7-3	TRBJ2-7	CASSSQGGGYEQYF	TGTGCCAGCAGCTCCCAGGGAGGAGGCTACGAGCAGTACTTC
.	TRBD2	TRBV6-5	TRBJ2-1	CASRPAGGVGNEQFF	TGTGCCAGCCGCCCAGCGGGAGGGGTGGGGAATGAGCAGTTCTTC
.	TRBD1	TRBV6-6	TRBJ1-1	CASSPPGQGRLVAFF	TGTGCCAGCAGTCCGCCCGGACAGGGGAGGCTGGTAGCTTTCTTT
.	TRBD2	TRBV9	TRBJ2-5	CASSVASGRGETQYF	TGTGCCAGCAGCGTAGCTAGCGGGAGGGGAGAGACCCAGTACTTC
.	TRBD1	TRBV6-6	TRBJ1-1	CASSIRDREMNTEAFF	TGTGCCAGCAGCATCCGGGACAGGGAGATGAACACTGAAGCTTTCTTT
.	.	TRBV28	TRBJ2-7	CASSPPEGRSSYEQYF	TGTGCCAGCAGTCCCCCGGAGGGTAGGAGCTCCTACGAGCAGTACTTC
.	TRBD2	TRBV9	TRBJ2-7	CASSSTSGSSYEQYF	TGTGCCAGCAGCTCTACTAGCGGGAGCTCCTACGAGCAGTACTTC
.	.	TRBV10-3	TRBJ2-1	CAISERDNEQFF	TGTGCCATCAGTGAAAGAGACAATGAGCAGTTCTTC
once	TRBD2	TRBV27	TRBJ2-3	CASSTGLAVDTQYF	TGTGCCAGCAGTACTGGACTAGCCGTAGATACGCAGTATTTT
.	TRBD2	TRBV14	TRBJ2-1	CASSHRLAGGYNEQFF	TGTGCCAGCAGCCACCGACTAGCGGGAGGCTACAATGAGCAGTTCTTC
few	.	TRBV6-5	TRBJ1-2	CASSYAPGRYGYTF	TGTGCCAGCAGTTACGCTCCGGGTCGCTATGGCTACACCTTC
.	TRBD1	TRBV7-9	TRBJ2-7	CASSLGQGAAYEQYF	TGTGCCAGCAGCTTAGGACAGGGGGCAGCCTACGAGCAGTACTTC
.	.	TRBV6-1	TRBJ2-2	CASSDSSWNTGELFF	TGTGCCAGCAGTGATTCCTCCTGGAACACCGGGGAGCTGTTTTTT
.	TRBD1	TRBV27	TRBJ2-3	CASHGGTGADTDTQYF	TGTGCCAGCCACGGGGGGACAGGGGCCGACACAGATACGCAGTATTTT